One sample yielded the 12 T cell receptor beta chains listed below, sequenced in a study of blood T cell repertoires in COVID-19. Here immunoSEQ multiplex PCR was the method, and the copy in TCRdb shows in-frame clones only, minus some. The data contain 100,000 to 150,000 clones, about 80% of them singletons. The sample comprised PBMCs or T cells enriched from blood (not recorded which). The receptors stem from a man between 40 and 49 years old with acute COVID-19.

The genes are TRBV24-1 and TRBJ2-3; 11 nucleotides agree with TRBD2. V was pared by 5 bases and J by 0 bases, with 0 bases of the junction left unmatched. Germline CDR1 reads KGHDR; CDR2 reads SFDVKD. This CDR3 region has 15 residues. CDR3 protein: CATSGTSGSTDTQYF. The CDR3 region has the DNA TGTGCCACCAGTGGGACTAGCGGGAGCACAGATACGCAGTATTTT.

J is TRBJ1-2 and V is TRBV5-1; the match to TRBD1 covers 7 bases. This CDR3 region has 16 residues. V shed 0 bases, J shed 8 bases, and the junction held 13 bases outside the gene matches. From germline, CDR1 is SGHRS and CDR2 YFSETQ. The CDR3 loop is CASSLAGTALVGGYTF. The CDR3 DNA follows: TGCGCCAGCAGCTTGGCCGGGACAGCCCTCGTCGGAGGCTACACCTTC.

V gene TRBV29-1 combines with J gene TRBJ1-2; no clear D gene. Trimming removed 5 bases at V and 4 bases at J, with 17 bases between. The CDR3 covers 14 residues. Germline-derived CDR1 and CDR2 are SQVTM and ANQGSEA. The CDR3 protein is CSVPSVATSYGYTF. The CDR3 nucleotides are TGCAGCGTTCCTAGCGTCGCAACTAGCTATGGCTACACCTTC.

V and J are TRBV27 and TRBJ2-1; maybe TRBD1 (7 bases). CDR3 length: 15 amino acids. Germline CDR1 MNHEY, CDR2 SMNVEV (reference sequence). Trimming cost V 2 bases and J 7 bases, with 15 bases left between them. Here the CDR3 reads CASSLGGGLWNEQFF. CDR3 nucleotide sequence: TGTGCCAGCAGTTTAGGAGGGGGCCTTTGGAATGAGCAGTTCTTC.

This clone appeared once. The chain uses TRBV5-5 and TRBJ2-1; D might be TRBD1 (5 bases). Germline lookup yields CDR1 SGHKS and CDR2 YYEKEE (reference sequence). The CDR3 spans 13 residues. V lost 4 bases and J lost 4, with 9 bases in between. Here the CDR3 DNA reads TGTGCCAGCAGCCGGCAGGGATACAATGAGCAGTTCTTC. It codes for CASSRQGYNEQFF.

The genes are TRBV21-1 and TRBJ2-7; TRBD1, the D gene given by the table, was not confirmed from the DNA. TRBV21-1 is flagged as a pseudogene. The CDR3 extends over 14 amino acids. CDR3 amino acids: CASSKRQGHYEQYF. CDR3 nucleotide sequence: TGTGCCAGCAGCAAGAGACAGGGTCACTACGAGCAGTACTTC.

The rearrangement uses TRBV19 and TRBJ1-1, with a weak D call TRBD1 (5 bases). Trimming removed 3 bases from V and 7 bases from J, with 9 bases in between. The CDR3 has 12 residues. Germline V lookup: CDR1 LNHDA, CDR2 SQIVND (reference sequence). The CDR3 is CASSMNRIEAFF. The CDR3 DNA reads TGTGCCAGTAGTATGAACAGGATTGAAGCTTTCTTT.

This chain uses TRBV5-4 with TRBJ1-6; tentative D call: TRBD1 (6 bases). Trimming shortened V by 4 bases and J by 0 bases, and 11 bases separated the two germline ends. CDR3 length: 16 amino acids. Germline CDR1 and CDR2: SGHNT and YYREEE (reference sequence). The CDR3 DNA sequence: TGTGCCAGCAGCCCGGGACATAGCTCCTATAATTCACCCCTCCACTTT. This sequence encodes CASSPGHSSYNSPLHF.

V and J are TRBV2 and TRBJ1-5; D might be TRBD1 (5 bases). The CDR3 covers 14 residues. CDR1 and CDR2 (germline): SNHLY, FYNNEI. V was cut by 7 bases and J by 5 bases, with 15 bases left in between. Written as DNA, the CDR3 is TGTGCCAGCACACTTCAGGGTAAGGATCAGCCCCAGCATTTT. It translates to CASTLQGKDQPQHF.

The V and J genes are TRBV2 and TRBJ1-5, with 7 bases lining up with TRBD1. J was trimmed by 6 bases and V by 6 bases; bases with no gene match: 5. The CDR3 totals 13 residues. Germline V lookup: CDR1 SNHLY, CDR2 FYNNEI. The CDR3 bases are TGTGCCAGCAGCACAGGGGAAGGTCAGCCCCAGCATTTT. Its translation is CASSTGEGQPQHF.

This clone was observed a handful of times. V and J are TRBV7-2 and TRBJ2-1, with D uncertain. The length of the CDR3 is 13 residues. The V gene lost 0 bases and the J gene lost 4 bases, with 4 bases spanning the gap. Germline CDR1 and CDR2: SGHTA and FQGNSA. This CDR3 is CASSLANYNEQFF. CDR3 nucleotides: TGTGCCAGCAGCTTAGCCAATTACAATGAGCAGTTCTTC.

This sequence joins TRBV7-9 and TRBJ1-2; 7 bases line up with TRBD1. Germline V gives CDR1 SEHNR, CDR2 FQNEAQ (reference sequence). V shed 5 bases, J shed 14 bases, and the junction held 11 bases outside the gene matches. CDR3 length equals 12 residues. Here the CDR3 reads CASSREDRSLTF. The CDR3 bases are TGTGCCAGCAGCAGAGAGGACAGGTCCTTAACCTTC.